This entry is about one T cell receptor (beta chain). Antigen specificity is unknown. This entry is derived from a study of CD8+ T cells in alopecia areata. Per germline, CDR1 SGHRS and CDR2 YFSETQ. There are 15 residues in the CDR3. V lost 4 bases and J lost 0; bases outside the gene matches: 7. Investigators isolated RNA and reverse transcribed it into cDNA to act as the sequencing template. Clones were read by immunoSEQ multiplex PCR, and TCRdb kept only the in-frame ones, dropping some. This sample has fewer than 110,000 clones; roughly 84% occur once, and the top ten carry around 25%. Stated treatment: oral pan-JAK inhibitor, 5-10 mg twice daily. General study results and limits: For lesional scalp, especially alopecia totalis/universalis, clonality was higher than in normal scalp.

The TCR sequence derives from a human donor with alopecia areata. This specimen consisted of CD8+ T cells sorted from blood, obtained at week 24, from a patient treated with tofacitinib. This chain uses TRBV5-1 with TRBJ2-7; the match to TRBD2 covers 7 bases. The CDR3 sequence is CASSPPGGSSYEQYF. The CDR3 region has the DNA TGCGCCAGCAGCCCGCCGGGGGGTTCCTCCTACGAGCAGTACTTC.